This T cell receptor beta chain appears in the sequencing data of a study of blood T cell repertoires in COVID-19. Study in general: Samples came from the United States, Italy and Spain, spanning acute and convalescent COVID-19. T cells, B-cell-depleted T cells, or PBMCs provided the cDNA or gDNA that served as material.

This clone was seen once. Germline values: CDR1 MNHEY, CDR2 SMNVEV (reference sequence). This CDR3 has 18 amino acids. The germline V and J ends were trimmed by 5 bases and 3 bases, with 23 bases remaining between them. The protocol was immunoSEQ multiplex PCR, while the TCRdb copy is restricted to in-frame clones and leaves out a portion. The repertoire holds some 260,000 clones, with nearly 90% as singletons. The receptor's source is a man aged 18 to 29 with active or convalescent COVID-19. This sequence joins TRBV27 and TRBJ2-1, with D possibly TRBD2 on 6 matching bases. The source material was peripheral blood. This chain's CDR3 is CASSTPGQASARYNEQFF. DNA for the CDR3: TGTGCCAGCAGTACACCGGGCCAGGCTAGCGCACGCTACAATGAGCAGTTCTTC.